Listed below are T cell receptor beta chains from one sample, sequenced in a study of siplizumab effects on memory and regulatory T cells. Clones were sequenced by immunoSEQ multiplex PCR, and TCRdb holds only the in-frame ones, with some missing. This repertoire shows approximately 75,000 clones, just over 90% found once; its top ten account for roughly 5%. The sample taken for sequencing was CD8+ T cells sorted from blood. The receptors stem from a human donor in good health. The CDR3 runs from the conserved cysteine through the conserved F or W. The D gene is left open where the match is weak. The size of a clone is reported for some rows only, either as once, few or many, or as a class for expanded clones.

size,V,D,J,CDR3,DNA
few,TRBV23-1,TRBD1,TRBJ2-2,CASSQTPGTANTGELFF,TGCGCCAGCAGTCAAACGCCCGGGACAGCGAACACCGGGGAGCTGTTTTTT
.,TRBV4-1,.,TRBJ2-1,CASSQGNEQFF,TGCGCCAGCAGCCAAGGCAATGAGCAGTTCTTC
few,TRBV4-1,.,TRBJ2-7,CASSQGGAYEQYF,TGCGCCAGCAGCCAAGGGGGGGCCTACGAGCAGTACTTC
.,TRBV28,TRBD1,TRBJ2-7,CASSFGTGDFSEQYF,TGTGCCAGCAGTTTTGGGACAGGGGACTTTTCGGAGCAGTACTTC
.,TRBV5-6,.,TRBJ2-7,CASKPQDHEQYF,TGTGCCAGCAAACCTCAGGACCACGAGCAGTACTTC
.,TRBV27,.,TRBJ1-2,CASSLSVNYGYTF,TGTGCCAGCAGTTTATCCGTTAACTATGGCTACACCTTC
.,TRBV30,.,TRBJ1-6,CAWSYSYNSPLHF,TGTGCCTGGAGCTACTCCTATAATTCACCCCTCCACTTT
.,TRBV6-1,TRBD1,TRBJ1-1,CASSEAMGQMNTEAFF,TGTGCCAGCAGTGAAGCTATGGGACAGATGAACACTGAAGCTTTCTTT
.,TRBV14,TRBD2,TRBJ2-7,CASSQVGGSDYEQYF,TGTGCCAGCAGCCAAGTGGGGGGGTCCGACTACGAGCAGTACTTC
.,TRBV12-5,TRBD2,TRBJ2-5,CASGPTSGGIGGETQYF,TGTGCTAGTGGGCCAACTAGCGGGGGGATTGGGGGAGAGACCCAGTACTTC
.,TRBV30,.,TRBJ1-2,CAWGGGDYGYTF,TGTGCCTGGGGGGGAGGGGACTATGGCTACACCTTC
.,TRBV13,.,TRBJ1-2,CASSLEGGNYGYTF,TGTGCCAGCAGCTTAGAGGGGGGGAACTATGGCTACACCTTC
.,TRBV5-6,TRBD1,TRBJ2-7,CASSTHLDRERSYEQYF,TGTGCCAGCAGCACTCACCTCGACAGGGAGCGGTCCTACGAGCAGTACTTC
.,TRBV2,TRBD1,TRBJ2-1,CASRTGTGSYNEQFF,TGTGCCAGCAGAACCGGGACAGGCTCCTACAATGAGCAGTTCTTC
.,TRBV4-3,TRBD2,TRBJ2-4,CASSRWAGGKNIQYF,TGCGCCAGCAGCCGATGGGCGGGGGGCAAGAACATTCAGTACTTC
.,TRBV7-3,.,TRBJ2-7,CASSSDGYEQYF,TGTGCCAGCAGCTCGGACGGTTACGAGCAGTACTTC
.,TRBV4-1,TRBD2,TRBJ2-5,CASSQTSGGAGQTQYF,TGCGCCAGCAGCCAAACTAGCGGGGGGGCCGGGCAGACCCAGTACTTC
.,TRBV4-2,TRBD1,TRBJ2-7,CASGDRSSYEQYF,TGTGCCAGCGGGGACAGGAGCTCCTACGAGCAGTACTTC
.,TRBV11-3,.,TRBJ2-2,CASSLGEAGELFF,TGTGCCAGCAGCTTAGGCGAGGCCGGGGAGCTGTTTTTT
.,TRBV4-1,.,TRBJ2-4,CASSQGPAVGPTPPLAKNIQYF,TGCGCCAGCAGCCAAGGTCCCGCGGTCGGTCCTACCCCTCCCTTAGCCAAAAACATTCAGTACTTC
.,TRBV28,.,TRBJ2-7,CASSLGNEQYF,TGTGCCAGCAGTTTAGGAAACGAGCAGTACTTC
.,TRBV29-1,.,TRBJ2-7,CSALGGPYEQYF,TGCAGCGCGCTGGGGGGACCCTACGAGCAGTACTTC
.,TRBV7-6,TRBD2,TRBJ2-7,CASSLNSGGAPEQYF,TGTGCCAGCAGCCTAAATAGCGGGGGGGCCCCCGAGCAGTACTTC
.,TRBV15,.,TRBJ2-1,CATSTQLKALPYNEQFF,TGTGCCACCAGCACCCAGCTAAAAGCTCTGCCCTACAATGAGCAGTTCTTC
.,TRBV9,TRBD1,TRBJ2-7,CASSLVTGGEQYF,TGTGCCAGCAGCCTGGTTACAGGGGGCGAGCAGTACTTC
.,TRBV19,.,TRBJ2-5,CASSSTTGLETQYF,TGTGCCAGTAGTTCAACCACAGGGTTGGAGACCCAGTACTTC
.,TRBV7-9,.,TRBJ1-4,CASSLEQGSYLVYEKLFF,TGTGCCAGCAGCTTAGAACAGGGAAGCTACCTCGTTTATGAAAAACTGTTTTTT
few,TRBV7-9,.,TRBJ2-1,CASGGADNEQFF,TGTGCCAGCGGGGGGGCAGACAATGAGCAGTTCTTC
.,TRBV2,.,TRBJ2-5,CASRIGETQYF,TGTGCCAGCAGGATCGGGGAGACCCAGTACTTC
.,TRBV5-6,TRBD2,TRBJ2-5,CASLAGPQETQYF,TGTGCCAGTTTAGCGGGGCCCCAAGAGACCCAGTACTTC
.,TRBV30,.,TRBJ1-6,CAWSPEDYYNSPLHF,TGTGCCTGGAGCCCGGAAGACTACTATAATTCACCCCTCCACTTT
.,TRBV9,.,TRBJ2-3,CASSGLGPDTQYF,TGTGCCAGCAGCGGACTAGGTCCAGATACGCAGTATTTT
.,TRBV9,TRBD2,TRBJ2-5,CASSAPSGGPETQYF,TGTGCCAGCAGCGCCCCTAGCGGGGGGCCAGAGACCCAGTACTTC
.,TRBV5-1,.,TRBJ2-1,CASSLTSSSYNEQFF,TGCGCCAGCAGCTTGACTAGCTCGTCATACAATGAGCAGTTCTTC
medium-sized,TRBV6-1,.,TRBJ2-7,CASSPEGGSSYEQYF,TGTGCCAGCAGTCCCGAAGGGGGGTCCTCCTACGAGCAGTACTTC
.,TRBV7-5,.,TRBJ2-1,CVRSFRWGYNEQFF,TGTGTCAGAAGCTTCAGGTGGGGGTACAATGAGCAGTTCTTC
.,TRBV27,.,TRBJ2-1,CASGTPYNEQFF,TGTGCCAGCGGGACACCTTACAATGAGCAGTTCTTC
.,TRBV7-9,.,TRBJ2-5,CASTLRGPQETQYF,TGTGCCAGCACCTTGCGCGGCCCCCAAGAGACCCAGTACTTC
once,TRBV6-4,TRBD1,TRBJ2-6,CASSVSGGAGANVLTF,TGTGCCAGCAGTGTGTCAGGGGGCGCTGGGGCCAACGTCCTGACTTTC
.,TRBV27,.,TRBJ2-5,CASSQGARKTQYF,TGTGCCAGCAGCCAAGGGGCAAGGAAGACCCAGTACTTC
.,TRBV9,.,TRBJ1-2,CASSVDTRDPNYGYTF,TGTGCCAGCAGCGTAGACACCAGGGATCCGAACTATGGCTACACCTTC
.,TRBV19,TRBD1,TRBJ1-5,CASSSFGGQGPNQPQHF,TGTGCCAGTAGTTCATTCGGAGGACAGGGCCCGAATCAGCCCCAGCATTTT
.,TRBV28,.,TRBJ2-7,CASKESYEQYF,TGTGCCAGCAAAGAGAGCTACGAGCAGTACTTC
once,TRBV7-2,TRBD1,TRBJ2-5,CASSHPGTGSGETQYF,TGTGCCAGCAGCCACCCCGGGACAGGGTCGGGAGAGACCCAGTACTTC
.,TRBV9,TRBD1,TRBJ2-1,CASSSGTADYNEQFF,TGTGCCAGCAGTTCCGGGACAGCTGACTACAATGAGCAGTTCTTC
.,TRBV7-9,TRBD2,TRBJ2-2,CASSGATSGGNTGELFF,TGTGCCAGCAGCGGGGCGACTAGCGGGGGGAACACCGGGGAGCTGTTTTTT
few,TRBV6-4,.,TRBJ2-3,CASSDESEDRDTQYF,TGTGCCAGCAGTGATGAATCGGAAGATAGGGATACGCAGTATTTT
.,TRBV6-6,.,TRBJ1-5,CASSYDPGTQPQHF,TGTGCCAGCAGTTATGATCCAGGGACGCAGCCCCAGCATTTT
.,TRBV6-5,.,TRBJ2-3,CASRGQSTDTQYF,TGTGCCAGCAGGGGACAAAGCACAGATACGCAGTATTTT
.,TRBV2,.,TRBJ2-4,CASLGDLAKNIQYF,TGTGCCAGCTTGGGGGACCTGGCCAAAAACATTCAGTACTTC
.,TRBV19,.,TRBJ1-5,CASSIASDLYQPQHF,TGTGCCAGCAGTATAGCGTCCGACCTCTATCAGCCCCAGCATTTT
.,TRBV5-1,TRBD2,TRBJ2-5,CASSSVPGGEETQYF,TGCGCCAGCAGCTCGGTTCCGGGGGGAGAAGAGACCCAGTACTTC
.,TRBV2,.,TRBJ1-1,CASSDGGTEAFF,TGTGCCAGCAGTGACGGCGGCACTGAAGCTTTCTTT
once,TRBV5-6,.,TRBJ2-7,CASSHDEQYF,TGTGCCAGCAGCCACGACGAGCAGTACTTC
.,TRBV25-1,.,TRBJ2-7,CASSDLQRTPFSYEQYF,TGTGCCAGCAGTGATTTACAGCGAACTCCCTTCTCCTACGAGCAGTACTTC
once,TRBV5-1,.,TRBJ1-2,CASRVDNYGYTF,TGCGCCTCCAGGGTTGATAACTATGGCTACACCTTC
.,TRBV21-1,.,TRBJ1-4,CARNQGSQTEKLFF,TGTGCCAGGAATCAGGGCAGTCAGACTGAAAAACTGTTTTTT
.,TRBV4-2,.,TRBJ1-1,CASSQDRPLNTEAFF,TGTGCCAGCAGCCAAGACAGGCCCCTGAACACTGAAGCTTTCTTT
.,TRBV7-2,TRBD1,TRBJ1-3,CASSPREGASGNTIYF,TGTGCCAGCAGCCCCCGGGAGGGGGCCTCTGGAAACACCATATATTTT